A single sample is the source of the 23 T cell receptor beta chains below, sequenced in a study of T cell responses to AZD1222 COVID-19 vaccine. TCRdb keeps only in-frame clones here, not all; method: immunoSEQ multiplex PCR. The sample gives over 40,000 clones, roughly 83% of which show up once; 25% to 30% is in the top ten. The material was peripheral blood, obtained on day 0 of AZD1222 vaccination. Source of these receptors: an adult in good health.

The chain is built from TRBV7-2 and TRBJ2-2; unclear D gene. The CDR3 loop spans 16 amino acids. V was trimmed by 2 bases and J by 3 bases, leaving 13 bases between them. The germline CDR1 and CDR2 sequences are SGHTA and FQGNSA. This CDR3 is CASSLNIDTHTGELFF. CDR3 nucleotide sequence: TGTGCCAGCAGCTTAAACATCGACACTCACACCGGGGAGCTGTTTTTT.

CDR3 amino acids: CASSLPGANYEQYF. CDR3 bases: TGTGCCAGCTCACTCCCTGGGGCTAACTACGAGCAGTACTTC. This sequence joins TRBV18 and TRBJ2-7, with D tentatively TRBD1 (5 bases). This CDR3 has 14 residues. Per germline, CDR1 KGHSH and CDR2 LQKENI. V was pared by 4 bases and J by 3 bases, with 13 bases between.

CDR3 sequence (DNA): TGTGCCAGCAGCCGGGCTAGATGGGGCGGCTACACCTTC. Translating it yields CASSRARWGGYTF. This chain joins TRBV5-4 and TRBJ1-2; weak D call: TRBD1 (5 bases). From germline, CDR1 is SGHNT and CDR2 YYREEE (reference sequence). This CDR3 is built from 13 residues. The V gene lost 4 bases and the J gene lost 8 bases, with 15 bases spanning the gap.

There are a few counts of this clone. J is TRBJ2-2 and V is TRBV5-1; 7 bases match TRBD2. Germline CDR1 is SGHRS and CDR2 is YFSETQ. Unmatched junction bases numbered 3, after V lost 0 bases and J lost 7 bases. This CDR3 is built from 14 residues. DNA of the CDR3: TGCGCCAGCAGCTTGGCCACTAGCGACGGGGAGCTGTTTTTT. It encodes CASSLATSDGELFF.

The V and J genes are TRBV11-3 and TRBJ1-1; D remains unclear. Germline CDR1 reads SGHNT; CDR2 reads YENEEA. The CDR3 spans 13 residues. Trimming left V 5 bases short and J 3 bases short, with 10 bases between. The CDR3: CASSINRDTEAFF. The DNA for the CDR3 is TGTGCCAGCAGCATAAACCGGGACACTGAAGCTTTCTTT.

The V and J genes are TRBV6-1 and TRBJ1-1; TRBD1 agrees at 7 bases. This CDR3 region has 14 residues. The germline V gene encodes CDR1 MNHNS and CDR2 SASEGT. V trimming: 6 bases; J trimming: 6 bases; junction bases outside the gene matches: 10. The CDR3 DNA is TGTGCCAGCAGCGCGGGTGGGACAGTTTCTGAAGCTTTCTTT. It yields the protein CASSAGGTVSEAFF.

This chain connects TRBV4-1 to TRBJ1-5; D unresolved. V shed 4 bases and J shed 4 bases, with 17 bases lying between them. The CDR3 extends over 16 amino acids. CDR1 and CDR2 (germline): MGHRA, YSYEKL. In nucleotides, the CDR3 is TGCGCCAGCAGCCCACTAGTATTGAGCAGTAATCAGCCCCAGCATTTT. Its translation is CASSPLVLSSNQPQHF.

CDR3 amino acids: CASSQDRPGMNGYTF. The CDR3, as DNA: TGCGCCAGCAGCCAAGATCGACCGGGGATGAATGGCTACACCTTC. The V call is TRBV4-3, the J call TRBJ1-2; D unclear. V lost 0 bases and J lost 6, with 14 bases in between. CDR1 and CDR2 from the germline V gene are LGHNA and YSLEER. CDR3 length: 15 residues.

The rearrangement links TRBV9 to TRBJ2-2, with TRBD1 as a possible D gene (6 bases). The germline V and J ends were trimmed by 4 bases and 1 base, with 26 bases remaining between them. The germline gives CDR1 SGDLS, CDR2 YYNGEE. This CDR3 is 20 amino acids long. The CDR3, as DNA: TGTGCCAGCAGCCCAGCTTCGGACAGAATAATAAGCTTGAACACCGGGGAGCTGTTTTTT. It yields the protein CASSPASDRIISLNTGELFF.

The chain is built from TRBV5-1 and TRBJ1-6, with D perhaps TRBD1 (5 bases). There are 15 residues in the CDR3. Between the trimmed V and J ends, which lost 4 bases and 4 bases, there was a span of 12 bases. Per the germline V gene, CDR1 is SGHRS and CDR2 is YFSETQ. CDR3 nucleotide sequence: TGCGCCAGCAGCAGGCAGGGAAATTATAATTCACCCCTCCACTTT. Residues: CASSRQGNYNSPLHF.

V is TRBV5-5 and J is TRBJ1-3, with a possible D match to TRBD1 (6 bases). The CDR3 extends over 14 amino acids. In germline, CDR1 is SGHKS, CDR2 YYEKEE (reference sequence). Trimming left V 1 base short and J 2 bases short, with 7 bases between. CDR3 nucleotide sequence: TGTGCCAGCAGCTTGTCAGGGGCTGGAAACACCATATATTTT. Its translation is CASSLSGAGNTIYF.

The chain carries TRBV7-9 and TRBJ1-5; D remains ambiguous. Germline V gives CDR1 SEHNR, CDR2 FQNEAQ (reference sequence). V dropped 1 base and J dropped 3 bases, with 10 bases sitting between them. This CDR3 has 15 residues. CDR3 region: CASSLGQRDNQPQHF. CDR3 DNA: TGTGCCAGCAGCTTAGGCCAGAGAGACAATCAGCCCCAGCATTTT. The variable domain in full, with the rest retrieved from reference TRBV7-9 and TRBJ1-5, is DTGVSQNPRHKITKRGQNVTFRCDPISEHNRLYWYRQTLGQGPEFLTYFQNEAQLEKSRLLSDRFSAERPKGSFSTLEIQRTEQGDSAMYLCASSLGQRDNQPQHFGDGTRLSIL.

In this sample, this clone turned up a few times. This chain connects TRBV7-2 to TRBJ1-5; no clear D. There are 13 residues in the CDR3. CDR1 is SGHTA, CDR2 FQGNSA, per germline. The ends were cut back, 4 bases at V and 7 bases at J, with 11 bases in the middle. The CDR3 bases are TGTGCCAGCAGCTCTCTCAGCGGACAGCCCCAGCATTTT. Amino acid sequence: CASSSLSGQPQHF.

This chain joins TRBV29-1 and TRBJ2-2, with 7 bases lining up with TRBD1. The junction had 6 bases not matched to a gene; V was cut back by 4 bases and J by 4 bases. This CDR3 is built from 14 residues. From germline, CDR1 is SQVTM and CDR2 ANQGSEA. As DNA, the CDR3 is TGCAGCGTTGCCAGGGACAGACCCACCGGGGAGCTGTTTTTT. Its translation: CSVARDRPTGELFF.

This chain links TRBV7-2 with TRBJ2-1; the match to TRBD2 covers 7 bases. After removal of 1 base from V and 1 base from J, the junction contained 10 bases not matched to a gene. CDR1 is SGHTA, CDR2 FQGNSA, per germline. The CDR3 contains 18 residues. This CDR3 is CASSLDLVGGKSYNEQFF. CDR3 sequence (DNA): TGTGCCAGCAGCTTAGATCTGGTGGGAGGGAAATCCTACAATGAGCAGTTCTTC.

CDR3 in DNA: TGCGCCAGCAGCCCAGGGACTAGCGGGTCCGAATCCTACAATGAGCAGTTCTTC. Translation gives CASSPGTSGSESYNEQFF. The chain links TRBV4-1 to TRBJ2-1; 12 bases are shared with TRBD2. The CDR3 is 18 amino acids. The germline V gene has CDR1 MGHRA and CDR2 YSYEKL. After removal of 4 bases from V and 1 base from J, the junction contained 8 bases not matched to a gene.

The chain has TRBV30 and TRBJ2-7; the D is unclear. The V gene's germline CDR1 is GTSNPN and CDR2 SVGIG (reference sequence). There are 14 residues in the CDR3. The V and J ends lost 2 bases and 5 bases respectively, with 16 bases between them. The CDR3 sequence: CAWSLGRFRHEQYF. CDR3 DNA sequence: TGTGCCTGGAGTCTTGGCCGATTCCGCCACGAGCAGTACTTC.

The V gene is TRBV19, the J gene TRBJ1-1; a possible D gene is TRBD1 (6 bases). The CDR3 is made up of 15 amino acids. Trimming left V 2 bases short and J 5 bases short, with 15 bases between. Germline assignment: CDR1 LNHDA and CDR2 SQIVND (reference sequence). CDR3 sequence (DNA): TGTGCCAGTAGTATACCGAGAGGGGGGGCTACTGAAGCTTTCTTT. Encoded protein: CASSIPRGGATEAFF.

The chain uses TRBV4-3 and TRBJ2-5; tentative D call: TRBD1 (6 bases). The CDR3 loop spans 15 amino acids. Germline lookup yields CDR1 LGHNA and CDR2 YSLEER. The V end was cut by 0 bases, the J end by 5 bases, with 13 bases between. CDR3 sequence (DNA): TGCGCCAGCAGCCAAGAATTACAGGGTCGGGAGACCCAGTACTTC. Translating it yields CASSQELQGRETQYF.

The rearrangement links TRBV5-1 to TRBJ2-3, with a possible D match to TRBD2 (7 bases). Germline loops: CDR1 SGHRS, CDR2 YFSETQ. CDR3 length: 16 residues. The V end lost 0 bases, the J end lost 4 bases, and 15 bases lay between the germline ends. This CDR3 is CASSLALAEGADTQYF. The DNA for the CDR3 is TGCGCCAGCAGCTTGGCCCTAGCGGAGGGGGCAGATACGCAGTATTTT.

About this clone itself: The junction departs from germline at one end; a sequencing error may be responsible. In nucleotides, the CDR3 is TGTGCCAGCAGCCTAGCGGGACAGAGGCAGTATTTT. Residues: CASSLAGQRQYF. The chain employs TRBV7-2 and TRBJ2-3; 9 bases are a match to TRBD2. CDR3 length: 12 residues. The germline CDR1 and CDR2 sequences are SGHTA and FQGNSA.

V is TRBV24-1 and J is TRBJ2-3; D might be TRBD2 (6 bases). Per germline, CDR1 KGHDR and CDR2 SFDVKD. V lost 5 bases and J 2 bases, leaving 7 bases between the germline ends. The CDR3 contains 13 residues. CDR3 nucleotides: TGTGCCACCAGTGCGGGACTCACAGATACGCAGTATTTT. Its translation: CATSAGLTDTQYF.

This clone was recorded a few times. This chain connects TRBV30 to TRBJ2-3; TRBD2 matches at 8 bases. After removal of 1 base from V and 6 bases from J, the junction contained 9 bases not matched to a gene. The germline CDR1 and CDR2 sequences are GTSNPN and SVGIG (reference sequence). CDR3 size: 15 residues. The CDR3 protein is CAWSGESGSGDTQYF. The CDR3, as DNA: TGTGCCTGGAGTGGGGAGAGCGGGAGTGGGGATACGCAGTATTTT.